Listed here are 24 T cell receptor beta chains from one sample, sequenced in a study of human T cells and chemical hapten exposure. Time point in this sample: healthy volunteer bleed at 2 weeks. Unfractionated whole blood was the source of the extracted total RNA. TCRdb re-derived calls from the RACE reads in MiXCR, one entry per CDR3 protein. The top ten clones hold about 9.8% of a sample with tens of thousands of distinct CDR3 sequences, about 7.2% of them seen once. The sequenced material came from whole blood. The receptors here all came from a human donor in good health. Some clones in this sample may be carry-over from other donors' samples.

Ten or more counts support this clonotype. The rearrangement links TRBV27 to TRBJ1-2; possibly TRBD1 for D (6 bases). From germline, CDR1 is MNHEY and CDR2 SMNVEV (reference sequence). V was pared by 3 bases and J by 9 bases, with 11 bases between. The CDR3 covers 12 residues. The CDR3 protein is CASSLQGRSYTF. In nucleotides, the CDR3 is TGTGCCAGCAGTTTGCAGGGGCGAAGCTACACCTTC.

This sequence joins TRBV11-2 and TRBJ2-1; TRBD2 matches at 14 bases. Per germline, CDR1 SGHAT and CDR2 FQNNGV. The CDR3 totals 17 residues. The trim removed 4 bases at V and 10 bases at J, leaving 12 bases unmatched. The CDR3: CASSSLRPTSGRGEQFF. Written as DNA, the CDR3 is TGTGCCAGCAGCTCCCTCCGGCCGACTAGCGGGAGGGGGGAGCAGTTCTTC.

This clonotype was counted ten times or more. The CDR3 reads CSALRLVPYEQYF. The CDR3 bases are TGCAGTGCCCTACGACTAGTCCCCTACGAGCAGTACTTC. The chain carries TRBV20-1 and TRBJ2-7; a possible D gene is TRBD2 (6 bases). Trimming took off 6 bases at V and 2 bases at J, with 14 bases between the two ends. CDR1 and CDR2 (germline): DFQATT, SNEGSKA (reference sequence). This CDR3 is 13 amino acids long.

The chain is built from TRBV4-3 and TRBJ2-3; 9 nucleotides line up with TRBD2. CDR1 LGHNA and CDR2 YSLEER come from the germline V gene. This CDR3 is 16 amino acids long. Losses at the gene ends were 4 bases for V and 4 bases for J; bases not matched to a gene: 9. The DNA for the CDR3 is TGCGCCAGCAGCCTCCGGCTAGCGGGGCCTTCAGATACGCAGTATTTT. Its protein is CASSLRLAGPSDTQYF.

Only a few counts were recorded for this clonotype. This sequence joins TRBV12-3 or TRBV12-4 and TRBJ1-5; D perhaps matches TRBD1 (5 bases). The CDR3 totals 14 residues. V lost 3 bases, J lost 3 bases, and 9 bases lay in between. The CDR3 DNA is TGTGCCAGCAGTTTTCAGGGCGACAATCAGCCCCAGCATTTT. This translates into CASSFQGDNQPQHF.

The table lists this clonotype with many counts. V is TRBV4-1 and J is TRBJ1-5; D may be TRBD1 (5 bases). The V end was cut by 1 base, the J end by 4 bases, with 14 bases between. Germline V lookup: CDR1 MGHRA, CDR2 YSYEKL. The CDR3 contains 16 residues. CDR3 sequence reads: CASSQVIQKGNQPQHF. CDR3 bases: TGCGCCAGCAGCCAAGTTATACAGAAGGGGAATCAGCCCCAGCATTTT.

At least ten counts were recorded for this clonotype. The CDR3 here is CASSFTGTTYEQYF. The CDR3 nucleotides read TGTGCCAGCAGCTTTACCGGGACAACTTACGAGCAGTACTTC. V and J are TRBV7-8 and TRBJ2-7, with D perhaps TRBD1 (6 bases). CDR3 length: 14 residues. Germline values: CDR1 SGHVS, CDR2 FQNEAQ. The ends were cut back, 3 bases at V and 4 bases at J, with 13 bases in the middle.

This chain connects TRBV10-3 to TRBJ2-5; D is uncertain. The CDR3 totals 13 residues. V lost 4 bases to trimming and J lost 2 bases, with 8 bases between them. CDR1 and CDR2 from the germline V gene are ENHRY and SYGVKD. CDR3 DNA sequence: TGTGCCATCAGTGGAAGCCTACAAGAGACCCAGTACTTC. Amino acids: CAISGSLQETQYF.

This clonotype came up a few times. CDR3 amino acids: CASSSPDYPYEQYF. In DNA form, the CDR3 reads TGTGCCAGCAGCTCCCCGGATTACCCCTACGAGCAGTACTTC. This chain connects TRBV13 to TRBJ2-7; D is undetermined. The CDR3 length is 14 residues. Per germline, CDR1 PRHDT and CDR2 FYEKMQ (reference sequence). V gave up 4 bases and J gave up 2 bases, with 12 bases separating them.

This chain joins TRBV12-3 or TRBV12-4 and TRBJ2-3, with no clear D. This CDR3 has 11 amino acids. V was trimmed by 4 bases and J by 6 bases, leaving 5 bases between them. The CDR3: CASSCWDTQYF. The CDR3 DNA sequence: TGTGCCAGCAGTTGTTGGGATACGCAGTATTTT.

The chain links TRBV7-2 to TRBJ1-5, with D uncertain. The germline V gene has CDR1 SGHTA and CDR2 FQGNSA. The length of the CDR3 is 15 residues. Trimming took off 2 bases at V and 0 bases at J, with 8 bases between the two ends. The DNA for the CDR3 is TGTGCCAGCAGCTTATTCCGGGATAGCAATCAGCCCCAGCATTTT. Translating it yields CASSLFRDSNQPQHF.

This clonotype has just a few counts. This chain uses TRBV20-1 with TRBJ1-5; 8 bases line up with TRBD1. V shed 0 bases and J 5 bases; nucleotides not matched to a gene: 3. Per germline, CDR1 DFQATT and CDR2 SNEGSKA (reference sequence). The CDR3 has 14 amino acids. This chain's CDR3 is CSAREDREHQPQHF. The CDR3 nucleotides read TGCAGTGCTAGAGAGGACAGGGAGCATCAGCCCCAGCATTTT.

This clonotype was seen ten or more times. The DNA of the CDR3 is TGCGCCAGCAGCCAAGAACCATTAACCAGGGGAGCCTACGAGCAGTACTTC. Translated: CASSQEPLTRGAYEQYF. V gene TRBV4-3 combines with J gene TRBJ2-7, with D possibly being TRBD1 (6 bases). CDR1 LGHNA and CDR2 YSLEER come from the germline V gene. The CDR3 runs 17 residues. The V end was cut by 0 bases, the J end by 2 bases, with 17 bases between.

The gene calls are TRBV12-3 or TRBV12-4 and TRBJ2-3, with D possibly being TRBD2 (5 bases). The V end was cut by 5 bases, the J end by 5 bases, with 17 bases between. The CDR3 is made up of 15 amino acids. For the CDR3, the DNA is TGTGCCAGCAGTCTCGGACTTCGTAAGGGAGATACGCAGTATTTT. Protein: CASSLGLRKGDTQYF.

This clonotype was seen a handful of times. One end of the junction fails to match germline, which may point to a read error. This sequence joins TRBV7-9 and TRBJ2-1; TRBD1 might be the D (6 bases). The CDR3 spans 15 residues. Germline V gene sequence: CDR1 SEHNR, CDR2 FQNEAQ (reference sequence). The CDR3 DNA follows: TGTGCCAGCAGCGCCTCTAGAAAAGGCCTGGGGGCCGACATCTTC. It translates to CASSASRKGLGADIF.

The V gene is TRBV9, the J gene TRBJ2-6; D is unresolved. This CDR3 has 17 residues. V lost 1 base, J lost 3 bases, and 14 bases lay in between. The germline gives CDR1 SGDLS, CDR2 YYNGEE. The CDR3 reads CASSVKAANYGANVLTF. The CDR3 nucleotides read TGTGCCAGCAGCGTAAAGGCGGCAAACTATGGGGCCAACGTCCTGACTTTC.

The chain joins TRBV2 to TRBJ2-5; maybe TRBD1 (6 bases). Germline-derived CDR1 and CDR2 are SNHLY and FYNNEI. The V end was cut by 8 bases, the J end by 0 bases, with 13 bases between. The CDR3 has 14 amino acids. CDR3 residues: CASVEGEYQETQYF. Here the CDR3 DNA reads TGTGCCAGCGTTGAGGGGGAGTACCAAGAGACCCAGTACTTC.

This clonotype was found a few times. The rearrangement joins TRBV29-1 to TRBJ2-6; tentatively, D is TRBD2 (5 bases). CDR1 and CDR2 (germline): SQVTM, ANQGSEA. This CDR3 is built from 14 residues. The V and J ends lost 6 bases and 1 base respectively, with 10 bases between them. This CDR3 is CSVNEGSGANVLTF. The CDR3 coding sequence is TGCAGCGTAAATGAGGGTTCTGGGGCCAACGTCCTGACTTTC.

The sample holds a few counts of this clonotype. The chain has TRBV11-2 and TRBJ2-3, with 8 bases lining up with TRBD2. The CDR3 sequence is 15 residues long. Looked up from germline, CDR1 is SGHAT and CDR2 is FQNNGV. J gave up 6 bases and V 5 bases, and 10 bases lay outside the gene matches. CDR3 bases: TGTGCCAGCAGCCGGGGAGCGGGGGTCGGGGATACGCAGTATTTT. This encodes CASSRGAGVGDTQYF.

This clonotype showed up just a few times. J is TRBJ2-3 and V is TRBV13; 7 bases align to TRBD2. This CDR3 spans 19 amino acids. V dropped 1 base and J dropped 3; count of bases not matched to a gene: 16. Germline assignment: CDR1 PRHDT and CDR2 FYEKMQ (reference sequence). CDR3 residues: CASSLAEDPGLLCTDTQYF. In nucleotides, the CDR3 is TGTGCCAGCAGCTTAGCGGAAGATCCGGGACTACTCTGTACAGATACGCAGTATTTT.

This clonotype was seen ten or more times. CDR3: CASSGQGASYNEQFF. For the CDR3, the DNA is TGTGCCAGCAGCGGACAGGGGGCGTCCTACAATGAGCAGTTCTTC. The rearrangement joins TRBV7-2 to TRBJ2-1; TRBD1 matches at 11 bases. V shed 5 bases, J shed 1 base, and the junction held 1 base outside the gene matches. CDR3 length equals 15 residues. The germline V gene encodes CDR1 SGHTA and CDR2 FQGNSA.

The sample holds a few counts of this clonotype. The chain couples TRBV5-1 to TRBJ1-1; D perhaps matches TRBD1 (6 bases). Trimming removed 3 bases from V and 4 bases from J, with 13 bases in between. Germline V CDR1 and CDR2: SGHRS, YFSETQ. The CDR3 contains 14 residues. CDR3 in amino acids: CASSSTGWGTEAFF. The CDR3 DNA reads as TGCGCCAGCAGCTCCACAGGGTGGGGCACTGAAGCTTTCTTT.

In this sample, this clonotype turned up many times. The gene calls are TRBV29-1 and TRBJ2-3; D is unresolved. The CDR3 has 12 amino acids. Germline lookup yields CDR1 SQVTM and CDR2 ANQGSEA. Trimming took off 1 base at V and 0 bases at J, with 2 bases between the two ends. The CDR3 DNA is TGCAGCGTTGAAGGTAGCACAGATACGCAGTATTTT. Translation: CSVEGSTDTQYF.

This clonotype was detected a few times. The gene calls are TRBV5-1 and TRBJ2-1; D is perhaps TRBD2 (5 bases). The CDR3 has 16 residues. Between the trimmed V and J ends, which lost 7 bases and 0 bases, there was a span of 17 bases. Germline CDR1 is SGHRS and CDR2 is YFSETQ. In DNA, the CDR3 is TGCGCCAGCCGCTCGGCGGTGGGGAGCTCCTACAATGAGCAGTTCTTC. Its protein is CASRSAVGSSYNEQFF.